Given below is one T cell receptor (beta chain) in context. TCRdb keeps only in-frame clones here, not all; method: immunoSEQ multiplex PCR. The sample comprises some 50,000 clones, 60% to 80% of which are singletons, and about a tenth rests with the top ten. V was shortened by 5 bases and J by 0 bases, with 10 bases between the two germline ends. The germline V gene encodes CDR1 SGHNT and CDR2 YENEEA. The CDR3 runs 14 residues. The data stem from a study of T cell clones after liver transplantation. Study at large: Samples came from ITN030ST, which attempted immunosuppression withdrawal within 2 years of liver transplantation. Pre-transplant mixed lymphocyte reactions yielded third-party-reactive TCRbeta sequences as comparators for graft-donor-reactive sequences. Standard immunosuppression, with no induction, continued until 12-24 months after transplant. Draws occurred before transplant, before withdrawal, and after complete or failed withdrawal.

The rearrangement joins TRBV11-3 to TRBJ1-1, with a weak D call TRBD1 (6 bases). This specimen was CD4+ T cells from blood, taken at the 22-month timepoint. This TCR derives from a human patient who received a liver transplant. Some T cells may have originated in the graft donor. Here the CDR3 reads CASSRDTMNTEAFF. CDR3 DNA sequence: TGTGCCAGCAGCCGGGACACCATGAACACTGAAGCTTTCTTT.